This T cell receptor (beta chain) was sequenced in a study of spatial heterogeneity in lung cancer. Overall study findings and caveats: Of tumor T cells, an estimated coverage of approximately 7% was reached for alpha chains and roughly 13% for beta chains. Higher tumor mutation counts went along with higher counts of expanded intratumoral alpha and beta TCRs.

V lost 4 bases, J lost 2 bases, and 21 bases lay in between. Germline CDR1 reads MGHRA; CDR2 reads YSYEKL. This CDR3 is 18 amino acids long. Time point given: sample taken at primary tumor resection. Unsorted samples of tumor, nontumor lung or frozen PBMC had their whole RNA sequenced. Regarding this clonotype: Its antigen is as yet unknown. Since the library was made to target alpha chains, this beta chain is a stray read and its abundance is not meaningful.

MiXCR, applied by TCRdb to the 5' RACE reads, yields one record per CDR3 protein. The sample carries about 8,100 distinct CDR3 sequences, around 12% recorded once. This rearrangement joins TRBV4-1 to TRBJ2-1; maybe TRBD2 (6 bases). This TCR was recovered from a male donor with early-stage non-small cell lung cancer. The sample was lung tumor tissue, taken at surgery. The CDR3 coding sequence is TGCGCCAGCAGCCCGGTCGTGCTCGGGAGTGCTACCTACAATGAGCAGTTCTTC. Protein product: CASSPVVLGSATYNEQFF.